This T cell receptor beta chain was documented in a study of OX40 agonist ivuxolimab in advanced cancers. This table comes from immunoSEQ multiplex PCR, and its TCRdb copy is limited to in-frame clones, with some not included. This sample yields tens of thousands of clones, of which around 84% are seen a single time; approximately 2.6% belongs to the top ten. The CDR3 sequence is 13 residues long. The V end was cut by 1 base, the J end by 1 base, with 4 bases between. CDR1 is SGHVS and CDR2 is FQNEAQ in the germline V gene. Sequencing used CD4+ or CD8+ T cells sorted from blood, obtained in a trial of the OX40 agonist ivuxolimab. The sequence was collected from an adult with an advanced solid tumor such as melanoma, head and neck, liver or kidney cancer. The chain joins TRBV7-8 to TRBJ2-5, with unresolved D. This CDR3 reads CASSLGLQETQYF. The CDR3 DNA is TGTGCCAGCAGCTTAGGCCTCCAAGAGACCCAGTACTTC.